The clone carrying this T cell receptor (beta chain) occurred a few times. The genes and germline here are from mouse. The read ends 4 residues before the CDR3 terminus; that terminus is restored from the germline J gene. This sample is part of a study of CD8+ T cells in alopecia areata. cDNA reverse transcribed from extracted RNA served as the sequencing template. Sequencing was performed with immunoSEQ multiplex PCR; in TCRdb, only in-frame clones are kept and a portion is missing. Observed in the sample are under 350,000 clones, none of them singletons. Pooled cutaneous lymph node cells were sorted using CD4, CD8alpha, NKG2D, NKG2ACE and other markers. Germline-derived CDR1 and CDR2 are NSQYPW and LRSPGD (reference sequence). There are 16 residues in the CDR3. V lost 0 bases and J lost 3, with 12 bases in between.

The origin of this receptor is a C3H/HeJ mouse with alopecia areata. MHC haplotype: H2-k. The V call is TRBV1, the J call TRBJ2-1; a possible D gene is TRBD1 (5 bases). Specimen: CD4+ T cells sorted from a lymph node. CDR3 bases read: TGCACCTGCAGTGCAGAACGGGCAGGGCGCTATGCT. Protein product: CTCSAERAGRYA. The entire CDR3 is CTCSAERAGRYAEQFF.